A selection of T cell receptor beta chains follows, all from one sample in a study of T-cell memory formation after mild COVID-19. In TCRdb, the 5' RACE reads were re-called with MiXCR into one record per CDR3 protein. The sample records 350,000 to 500,000 distinct CDR3 sequences, over 15% being singletons. Material for sequencing was PBMCs or a T cell subset sorted from them (not recorded which). These receptors all stem from a man aged 18 to 35 who had mild COVID-19 (a few samples of this study predate the infection). Cell type and time point are not known. The CDR3 runs from the conserved cysteine through the conserved F or W. A D gene is named only where the DNA matches it firmly. Some rows have no size entry. The others give once, few or many, or a class for an expanded clone.

abundance,d_gene,j_gene,v_gene,CDR3aa,CDR3nt
.,.,TRBJ1-4,TRBV19,CASSSHVLGKATNEKLFF,TGTGCCAGTAGTTCTCACGTCCTGGGCAAAGCAACTAATGAAAAACTGTTTTTT
few,.,TRBJ1-3,TRBV5-1,CASRPDVGSGNTIYF,TGCGCCAGCAGACCTGACGTCGGCTCTGGAAACACCATATATTTT
once,.,TRBJ1-2,TRBV2,CASSELGGNYGYTF,TGTGCCAGCAGTGAATTGGGGGGGAACTATGGCTACACCTTC
few,TRBD2,TRBJ2-1,TRBV7-2,CASSLEALLAGGSAEQFF,TGTGCCAGCAGCTTAGAGGCTCTGCTAGCGGGGGGGAGTGCTGAGCAGTTCTTC
.,TRBD2,TRBJ2-1,TRBV10-3,CAISDFQRGGWNEQFF,TGTGCCATCAGTGATTTTCAGCGGGGGGGGTGGAATGAGCAGTTCTTC
.,TRBD1,TRBJ1-2,TRBV4-2,CASSQEALTGIANYGYTF,TGTGCCAGCAGCCAAGAAGCCCTGACAGGGATAGCTAACTATGGCTACACCTTC
.,.,TRBJ2-5,TRBV18,CASSPGIPRETQYF,TGTGCCAGCTCACCGGGTATCCCCCGAGAGACCCAGTACTTC
few,TRBD1,TRBJ1-4,TRBV5-1,CASAPTGGRTEKLFF,TGCGCCAGCGCCCCGACAGGGGGCCGTACTGAAAAACTGTTTTTT
.,TRBD1,TRBJ2-7,TRBV29-1,CSIGQGAYYEQYF,TGCAGCATCGGACAGGGGGCTTACTACGAGCAGTACTTC
few,.,TRBJ1-4,TRBV7-9,CASSLSGGGWVAF,TGTGCCAGCAGCTTATCGGGCGGAGGATGGGTCGCTTTT
few,.,TRBJ2-3,TRBV20-1,CSALGPVGADTQYF,TGCAGTGCTTTGGGACCGGTTGGCGCAGATACGCAGTATTTT
many,TRBD1,TRBJ2-3,TRBV23-1,CASSQSGDRVGSTDTQYF,TGCGCCAGCAGTCAATCGGGGGACAGGGTGGGTAGCACAGATACGCAGTATTTT
few,.,TRBJ1-5,TRBV3-1,CASSRYNQPQHF,TGTGCCAGCAGTAGATACAATCAGCCCCAGCATTTT
.,.,TRBJ2-3,TRBV7-2,CASSLVTTSTDTQYF,TGTGCCAGCAGCTTAGTTACGACAAGCACAGATACGCAGTATTTT
few,TRBD2,TRBJ2-5,TRBV28,CASSLLPSGAGETQYF,TGTGCCAGCAGTTTATTGCCTAGCGGGGCCGGGGAGACCCAGTACTTC
.,.,TRBJ1-2,TRBV10-3,CAIRSGGEANYGYTF,TGTGCCATCCGGTCCGGCGGGGAAGCTAACTATGGCTACACCTTC
.,.,TRBJ2-5,TRBV6-5,CASSYGQSHRTQYF,TGTGCCAGCAGTTACGGTCAGTCCCATCGGACCCAGTACTTC
.,TRBD1,TRBJ2-5,TRBV6-6,CASTQGALETQYF,TGTGCCAGTACCCAGGGGGCGCTTGAGACCCAGTACTTC